These T cell receptor beta chains were read from a single sample in a study of T cell responses to AZD1222 COVID-19 vaccine. Profiled with immunoSEQ multiplex PCR; TCRdb holds only in-frame clones, not every one. This table holds 200,000 or so clones, just over 90% found once. Sequenced here: peripheral blood, sampled on day 0 of AZD1222 vaccination. The origin of the receptors is an adult in good health. Both conserved end residues are part of each CDR3. The D gene is left open where the match is weak. The size entry is marked missing in some rows and otherwise reads once, few, many or a size class.

D: NA
J: TRBJ2-7
size: once
V: TRBV10-2
DNA: TGCGCCAGCAGTATCCAGGACCCTTCGTACGAGCAGTACTTC
CDR3: CASSIQDPSYEQYF

D: NA
J: TRBJ1-2
size: NA
V: TRBV24-1
DNA: TGTGCCACCGAAGTATTAAGATTATATGGCTACACCTTC
CDR3: CATEVLRLYGYTF

D: TRBD2
J: TRBJ2-1
size: NA
V: TRBV2
DNA: TGTGCCAGCAGTAAGGGACTAGCGGGAGTAGTTGAGCAGTTCTTC
CDR3: CASSKGLAGVVEQFF

D: TRBD2
J: TRBJ2-7
size: NA
V: TRBV27
DNA: TGTGCCAGCAGTTCTAGCGGGGGCATCTCCTACGAGCAGTACTTC
CDR3: CASSSSGGISYEQYF

D: TRBD2
J: TRBJ2-1
size: NA
V: TRBV7-3
DNA: TGTGCCAGCAGCCCGACTGGCGGGAGGATGCGCAATGAGCAGTTCTTC
CDR3: CASSPTGGRMRNEQFF

D: TRBD1
J: TRBJ1-4
size: NA
V: TRBV7-3
DNA: TGTGCCAGCAGAAAGGGACGACAGGGAGTCAATGAAAAACTGTTTTTT
CDR3: CASRKGRQGVNEKLFF

D: TRBD2
J: TRBJ2-3
size: NA
V: TRBV7-2
DNA: TGTGCCAGCACCATGGCAGGCGGGGGGGTAGATACGCAGTATTTT
CDR3: CASTMAGGGVDTQYF

D: NA
J: TRBJ2-7
size: NA
V: TRBV10-3
DNA: TGTGCCATCAGGAGGGGTAGCGACAGCTCCTACGAGCAGTACTTC
CDR3: CAIRRGSDSSYEQYF

D: NA
J: TRBJ2-7
size: once
V: TRBV6-5
DNA: TGTGCCAGCAGTTCTCGGGACGGATACTACGAGCAGTACTTC
CDR3: CASSSRDGYYEQYF

D: NA
J: TRBJ1-2
size: once
V: TRBV15
DNA: TGTGCCACCAGCAGAGACAGGGAGGCTTGGTATGGCTACACCTTC
CDR3: CATSRDREAWYGYTF

D: NA
J: TRBJ2-4
size: NA
V: TRBV7-8
DNA: TGTGCCAGCAGCCCCCCGACAGTAAAAAACATTCAGTACTTC
CDR3: CASSPPTVKNIQYF

D: NA
J: TRBJ2-1
size: NA
V: TRBV15
DNA: TGTGCCACCAGCAGAGAAGGGCCTGACAATGAGCAGTTCTTC
CDR3: CATSREGPDNEQFF

D: TRBD1
J: TRBJ2-7
size: NA
V: TRBV27
DNA: TGTGCCGGCCTATTGGGACAGGGGGCCGACGAGCAGTACTTC
CDR3: CAGLLGQGADEQYF

D: NA
J: TRBJ2-7
size: NA
V: TRBV27
DNA: TGTGCCAGCAGTACAGGGCCCTACGAGCAGTACTTC
CDR3: CASSTGPYEQYF

D: NA
J: TRBJ1-2
size: NA
V: TRBV2
DNA: TGTGCCAGTAAGACCGGGGTGGCCTATGGCTACACCTTC
CDR3: CASKTGVAYGYTF

D: NA
J: TRBJ1-1
size: NA
V: TRBV6-5
DNA: TGTGCCAGCAGAGGGAATGGACGGTATCGGGCTTTCTTT
CDR3: CASRGNGRYRAFF

D: NA
J: TRBJ1-2
size: NA
V: TRBV5-1
DNA: TGCGCCAGCAGCTTGGAAGGGGCCTATGGCTACACCTTC
CDR3: CASSLEGAYGYTF

D: NA
J: TRBJ2-2
size: NA
V: TRBV6-2/TRBV6-3
DNA: TGTGCCAGCAGTTACTCGACGTCCACCGGGGAGCTGTTTTTT
CDR3: CASSYSTSTGELFF

D: NA
J: TRBJ1-2
size: once
V: TRBV24-1
DNA: TGTGCCACCAGTGAGACAACTGGCAGGGGCCTAGATGGCTACACCTTC
CDR3: CATSETTGRGLDGYTF

D: NA
J: TRBJ2-3
size: NA
V: TRBV29-1
DNA: TGCAGCGCCGCAGGTGGAATTGAAGGAGATACGCAGTATTTT
CDR3: CSAAGGIEGDTQYF

D: NA
J: TRBJ2-7
size: NA
V: TRBV15
DNA: TGTGCCACCAGCAGAGATAGGGGCAGGGGAACCTACGAGCAGTACTTC
CDR3: CATSRDRGRGTYEQYF

D: TRBD1
J: TRBJ1-4
size: once
V: TRBV3-1/TRBV3-2
DNA: TGTGCCAGCAGCCAAATCGTGGGGGGCAGGGGGACTAATGAAAAACTGTTTTTT
CDR3: CASSQIVGGRGTNEKLFF

D: NA
J: TRBJ2-7
size: NA
V: TRBV6-5
DNA: TGTGCCAGCAGTTACAGCGGACGAGCCCACGAGCAGTACTTC
CDR3: CASSYSGRAHEQYF

D: NA
J: TRBJ2-3
size: NA
V: TRBV2
DNA: TGTGCCAGCAGTAGGGAGCCGGGACCTGGATCCGATACGCAGTATTTT
CDR3: CASSREPGPGSDTQYF

D: NA
J: TRBJ2-3
size: NA
V: TRBV19
DNA: TGTGCCAGTAGTGTGAGAGGAGCAGATACGCAGTATTTT
CDR3: CASSVRGADTQYF

D: NA
J: TRBJ2-3
size: NA
V: TRBV11-3
DNA: TGTGCCAGCAGCCACTTCAGTGGGAGCCAAAGCACAGATACGCAGTATTTT
CDR3: CASSHFSGSQSTDTQYF

D: NA
J: TRBJ1-4
size: NA
V: TRBV15
DNA: TGTGCCACCAGCAGAGAAGTTGCAACTAATGAAAAACTGTTTTTT
CDR3: CATSREVATNEKLFF

D: TRBD2
J: TRBJ2-3
size: NA
V: TRBV10-3
DNA: TGTGCCATCAGTGAGTTTGGACCTAGCGGGAAGTACTCAGATACGCAGTATTTT
CDR3: CAISEFGPSGKYSDTQYF

D: NA
J: TRBJ2-1
size: few
V: TRBV5-1
DNA: TGCGCCAGCAGCTTGGGGGTCACGAGCTCCTACAATGAGCAGTTCTTC
CDR3: CASSLGVTSSYNEQFF

D: TRBD2
J: TRBJ2-1
size: once
V: TRBV7-9
DNA: TGTGCCAGCAGCACATTAGCGGGAGGGCTGGGGGATGAGCAGTTCTTC
CDR3: CASSTLAGGLGDEQFF

D: TRBD2
J: TRBJ2-1
size: NA
V: TRBV19
DNA: TGTGCCAGTAGTATCCTAGCGGGAGGAAATGAGCAGTTCTTC
CDR3: CASSILAGGNEQFF

D: NA
J: TRBJ2-1
size: few
V: TRBV7-9
DNA: TGTGCCAGCAGCTTAGGTAATAGGGGTGTCACTGAGCAGTTCTTC
CDR3: CASSLGNRGVTEQFF

D: TRBD1
J: TRBJ1-1
size: NA
V: TRBV9
DNA: TGTGCCAGCAGCCCTCAGGGGGACACTGAAGCTTTCTTT
CDR3: CASSPQGDTEAFF

D: TRBD2
J: TRBJ2-1
size: once
V: TRBV7-9
DNA: TGTGCCAGCAGCTTAGTGACTAGCATACGGGGGAATGAGCAGTTCTTC
CDR3: CASSLVTSIRGNEQFF

D: TRBD2
J: TRBJ2-1
size: few
V: TRBV4-3
DNA: TGCGCCAGCAGCCGAAACATAGCGGGGGATTACAATGAGCAGTTCTTC
CDR3: CASSRNIAGDYNEQFF

D: TRBD2
J: TRBJ2-4
size: NA
V: TRBV4-3
DNA: TGCGCCAGCAGCCAAGGGGTTAGCGGGATAGCCAAAAACATTCAGTACTTC
CDR3: CASSQGVSGIAKNIQYF

D: NA
J: TRBJ1-6
size: once
V: TRBV28
DNA: TGTGCCAGCAGTTTAAGGGGATCACCCCTCCACTTT
CDR3: CASSLRGSPLHF

D: NA
J: TRBJ1-2
size: NA
V: TRBV6-2/TRBV6-3
DNA: TGTGCCAGCAGTTATCGACAGATTTACTATGGCTACACCTTC
CDR3: CASSYRQIYYGYTF

D: TRBD1
J: TRBJ1-2
size: NA
V: TRBV9
DNA: TGTGCCAGCAGCGCCCGGGACAGGGGGTTTTACACCTTC
CDR3: CASSARDRGFYTF

D: NA
J: TRBJ1-1
size: NA
V: TRBV5-4
DNA: TGTGCCAGCAGCCTTCGGGAGAACACTGAAGCTTTCTTT
CDR3: CASSLRENTEAFF

D: NA
J: TRBJ2-2
size: NA
V: TRBV15
DNA: TGTGCCACCAGCTCCGGGAGAAGTTCGAACACCGGGGAGCTGTTTTTT
CDR3: CATSSGRSSNTGELFF

D: NA
J: TRBJ2-3
size: NA
V: TRBV5-1
DNA: TGCGCCAGCTCTCACAGGGTGTCGGCAGATACGCAGTATTTT
CDR3: CASSHRVSADTQYF

D: TRBD1
J: TRBJ1-1
size: NA
V: TRBV12-3/TRBV12-4
DNA: TGTGCCAGCACCCGAAACAGGGGCACTGAAGCTTTCTTT
CDR3: CASTRNRGTEAFF

D: NA
J: TRBJ2-7
size: NA
V: TRBV11-1
DNA: TGTGCCAGCAGCTTAGGACAGCGGTACGAGCAGTACTTC
CDR3: CASSLGQRYEQYF

D: NA
J: TRBJ1-1
size: NA
V: TRBV27
DNA: TGTGCCAGCAGTTTACTCGGGGTGAACACTGAAGCTTTCTTT
CDR3: CASSLLGVNTEAFF

D: NA
J: TRBJ2-3
size: NA
V: TRBV9
DNA: TGTGCCAGCAGCGTAGAGAGGGGGGCGCAGTATTTT
CDR3: CASSVERGAQYF

D: TRBD2
J: TRBJ2-1
size: once
V: TRBV13
DNA: TGTGCCAGCAACAGCGGGGACAATGAGCAGTTCTTC
CDR3: CASNSGDNEQFF

D: NA
J: TRBJ2-7
size: NA
V: TRBV5-4
DNA: TGTGCCAGCAGCTTGAACACCTACGAGCAGTACTTC
CDR3: CASSLNTYEQYF

D: NA
J: TRBJ1-3
size: NA
V: TRBV5-5
DNA: TGTGCCAGCAGCTTTGACCCCACAGTGCTCTCTGGAAACACCATATATTTT
CDR3: CASSFDPTVLSGNTIYF

D: TRBD2
J: TRBJ2-7
size: NA
V: TRBV5-4
DNA: TGTGCCAGCAGCTTGGCAGGACTAGCGGGGGGGATCTCCTACGAGCAGTACTTC
CDR3: CASSLAGLAGGISYEQYF

D: NA
J: TRBJ2-7
size: NA
V: TRBV27
DNA: TGTGCCAGCAGCAAGGACACCCGCTCCTACGAGCAGTACTTC
CDR3: CASSKDTRSYEQYF

D: NA
J: TRBJ1-1
size: NA
V: TRBV7-2
DNA: TGTGCCAGCAGCCCCACCCCGGGGGGGAACACTGAAGCTTTCTTT
CDR3: CASSPTPGGNTEAFF

D: NA
J: TRBJ2-6
size: NA
V: TRBV7-2
DNA: TGTGCCAGCAGCATAACAAAATCTGGGGCCAACGTCCTGACTTTC
CDR3: CASSITKSGANVLTF

D: NA
J: TRBJ2-7
size: NA
V: TRBV5-4
DNA: TGTGCCAGCAGCTTCCAGGGTAGAACCTACGAGCAGTACTTC
CDR3: CASSFQGRTYEQYF

D: NA
J: TRBJ1-1
size: NA
V: TRBV3-1/TRBV3-2
DNA: TGTGCCAGCAGCCAGGGGCTAATGAACACTGAAGCTTTCTTT
CDR3: CASSQGLMNTEAFF

D: TRBD1
J: TRBJ2-7
size: NA
V: TRBV28
DNA: TGTGCCAGCAGTTCGGGACAGTACTACGAGCAGTACTTC
CDR3: CASSSGQYYEQYF

D: NA
J: TRBJ2-7
size: once
V: TRBV29-1
DNA: TGCAGCGTTGGGGGGCGGGATAATGTCTACGAGCAGTACTTC
CDR3: CSVGGRDNVYEQYF

D: NA
J: TRBJ1-1
size: few
V: TRBV28
DNA: TGTGCCAGCAGACTCATACCGGGGTCAGGGTTCACTGAAGCTTTCTTT
CDR3: CASRLIPGSGFTEAFF

D: NA
J: TRBJ2-7
size: NA
V: TRBV11-2
DNA: TGTGCCAGCAGTAAAGGAGGTTACGAGCAGTACTTC
CDR3: CASSKGGYEQYF